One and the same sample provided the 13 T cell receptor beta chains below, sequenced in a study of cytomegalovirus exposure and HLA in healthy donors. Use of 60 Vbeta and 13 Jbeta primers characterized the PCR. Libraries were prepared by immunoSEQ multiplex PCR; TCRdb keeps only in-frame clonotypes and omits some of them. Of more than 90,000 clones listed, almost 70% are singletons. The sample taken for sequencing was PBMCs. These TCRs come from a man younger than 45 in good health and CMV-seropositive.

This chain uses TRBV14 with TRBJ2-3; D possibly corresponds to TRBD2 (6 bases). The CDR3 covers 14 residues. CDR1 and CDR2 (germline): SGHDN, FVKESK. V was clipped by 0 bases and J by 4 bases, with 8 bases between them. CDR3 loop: CASSQDPGADTQYF. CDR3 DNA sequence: TGTGCCAGCAGCCAAGATCCGGGGGCAGATACGCAGTATTTT.

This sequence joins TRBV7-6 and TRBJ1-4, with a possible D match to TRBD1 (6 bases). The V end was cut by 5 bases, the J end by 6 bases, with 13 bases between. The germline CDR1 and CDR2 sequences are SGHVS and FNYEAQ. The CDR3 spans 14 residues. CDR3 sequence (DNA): TGTGCCAGCAGCCGGGTGGGGGCGGATGAAAAACTGTTTTTT. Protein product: CASSRVGADEKLFF.

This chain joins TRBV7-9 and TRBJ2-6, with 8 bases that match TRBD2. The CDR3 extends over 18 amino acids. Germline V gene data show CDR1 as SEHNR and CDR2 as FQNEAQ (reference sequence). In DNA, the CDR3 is TGTTCCCTTCTAGATGGGGTAGCGGGGTGGGATGGGGCCAACGTCCTGACTTTC. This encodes CSLLDGVAGWDGANVLTF.

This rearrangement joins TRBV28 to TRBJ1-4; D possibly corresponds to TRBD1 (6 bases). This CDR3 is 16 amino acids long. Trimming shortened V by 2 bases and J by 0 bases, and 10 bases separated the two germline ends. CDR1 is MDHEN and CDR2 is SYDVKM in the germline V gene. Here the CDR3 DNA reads TGTGCCAGCAGTTTACCACAGGGTGCAACTAATGAAAAACTGTTTTTT. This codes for CASSLPQGATNEKLFF.

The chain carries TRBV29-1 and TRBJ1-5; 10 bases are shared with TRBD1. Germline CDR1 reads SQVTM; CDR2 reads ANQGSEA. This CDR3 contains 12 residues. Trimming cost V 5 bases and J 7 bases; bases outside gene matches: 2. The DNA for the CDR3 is TGCAGCGTTCGGACAGGGGGGCAGCCCCAGCATTTT. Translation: CSVRTGGQPQHF.

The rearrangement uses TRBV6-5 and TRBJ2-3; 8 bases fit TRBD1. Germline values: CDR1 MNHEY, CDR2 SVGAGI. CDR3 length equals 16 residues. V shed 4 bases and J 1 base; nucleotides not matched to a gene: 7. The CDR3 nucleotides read TGTGCCAGCAGTTGGAGGACAGGGATGGGCACAGATACGCAGTATTTT. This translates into CASSWRTGMGTDTQYF.

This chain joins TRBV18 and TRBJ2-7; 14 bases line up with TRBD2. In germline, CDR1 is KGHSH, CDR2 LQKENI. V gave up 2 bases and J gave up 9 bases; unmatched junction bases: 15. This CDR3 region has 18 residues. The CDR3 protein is CASSPSPGRLAGGPRQYV. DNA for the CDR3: TGTGCCAGCTCACCATCCCCTGGGAGACTAGCGGGAGGGCCACGGCAGTACGTC.

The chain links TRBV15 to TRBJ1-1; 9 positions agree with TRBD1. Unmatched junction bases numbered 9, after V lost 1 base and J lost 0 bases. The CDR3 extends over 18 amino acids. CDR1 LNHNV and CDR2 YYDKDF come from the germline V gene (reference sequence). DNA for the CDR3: TGTGCCACCAGCAGAGTAAGGGACAGGGATAATATGAACACTGAAGCTTTCTTT. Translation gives CATSRVRDRDNMNTEAFF.

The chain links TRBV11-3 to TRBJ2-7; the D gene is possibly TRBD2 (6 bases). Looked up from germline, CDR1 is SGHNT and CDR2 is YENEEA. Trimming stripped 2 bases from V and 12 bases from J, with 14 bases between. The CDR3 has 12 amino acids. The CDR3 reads CASSLRAGRLYV. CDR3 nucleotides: TGTGCCAGCAGCTTAAGAGCGGGCCGGCTGTACGTC.

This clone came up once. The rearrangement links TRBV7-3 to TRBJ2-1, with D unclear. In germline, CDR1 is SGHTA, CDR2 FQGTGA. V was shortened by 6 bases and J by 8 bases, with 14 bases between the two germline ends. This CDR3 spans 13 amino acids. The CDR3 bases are TGTGCCAGCAGTCGTACTATGAAGGATGAGCAGTTCTTC. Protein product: CASSRTMKDEQFF. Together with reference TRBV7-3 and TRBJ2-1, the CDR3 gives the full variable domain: GAGVSQTPSNKVTEKGKYVELRCDPISGHTALYWYRQSLGQGPEFLIYFQGTGAADDSGLPNDRFFAVRPEGSVSTLKIQRTERGDSAVYLCASSRTMKDEQFFGPGTRLTVL.

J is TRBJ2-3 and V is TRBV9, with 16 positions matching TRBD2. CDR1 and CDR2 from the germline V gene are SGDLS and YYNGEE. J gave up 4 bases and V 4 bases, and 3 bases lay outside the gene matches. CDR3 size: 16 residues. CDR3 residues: CASSPGLAGGPDTQYF. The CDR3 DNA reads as TGTGCCAGCAGCCCGGGACTAGCGGGGGGGCCAGATACGCAGTATTTT.

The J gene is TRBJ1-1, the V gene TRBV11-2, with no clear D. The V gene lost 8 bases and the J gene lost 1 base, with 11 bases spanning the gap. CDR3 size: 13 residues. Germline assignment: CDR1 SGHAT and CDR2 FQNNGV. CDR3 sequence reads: CASRRRRNTEAFF. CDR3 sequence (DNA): TGTGCCAGCCGGAGGAGGAGGAACACTGAAGCTTTCTTT.

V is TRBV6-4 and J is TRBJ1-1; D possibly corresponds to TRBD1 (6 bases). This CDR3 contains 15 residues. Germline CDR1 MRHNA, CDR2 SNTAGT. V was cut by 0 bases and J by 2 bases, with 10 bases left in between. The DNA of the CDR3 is TGTGCCAGCAGTGACTCAGGGGGGGCCAACACTGAAGCTTTCTTT. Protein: CASSDSGGANTEAFF.